This TCR beta chain was observed in a study of blood T cell repertoires in COVID-19 (dated by TCRdb to about 2020). Broadly, across the study: Collaborator samples came from the United States, Italy and Spain and covered acute and convalescent phases of COVID-19. A freely available public database, intended as a resource for researchers studying the immune response to SARS-CoV-2, is where the repertoires were released. The material from the prospective study consisted of cDNA or gDNA derived from T cells, B-cell-depleted T cells, or PBMCs. Subjects who had been exposed to COVID-19, were actively infected with it, or had recovered from it provided the deeply sampled blood TCRbeta repertoires that made up the dataset. The samples were drawn from the first 160 participants of the ongoing ImmuneRACE study and from over 950 subjects provided by 6 global collaborators. A de-identified subject ID, COVID-19 status, age in years and sex were almost always included in the sample metadata. Where available, HLA class I and class II types were taken from metadata supplied by the sample provider and were not determined by assay-based typing. Points the paper makes about the study in general: The amount of clinical and demographic metadata varied by source and participant and was provided uncurated.

One collaborating source in Seattle enrolled patients while the patients were actively infected and followed the patients over time throughout the course of disease. Each collaborating institution followed its own protocols to collect whole blood in K2EDTA tubes. For TCRbeta analysis, collaborators shipped samples in one of three forms: frozen whole blood, isolated PBMCs, or DNA extracted from either of those sample types. This clone was seen just once. The specificity of this receptor is unknown. Base qualities are missing; no much larger clone stands one base away. TCRbeta CDR3 regions were amplified from genomic DNA by means of the immunoSEQ Assay, a bias-controlled multiplex PCR. On the study's bioinformatics: The number of nucleated cells in each sample was estimated from the amplification of reference gene primers within the assay. To quantify the absolute abundance of each unique TCRbeta CDR3 rearrangement, sequence reads were collapsed and filtered. For each sample, productive Simpson clonality was calculated by taking the square root of Simpson's diversity index across productive rearrangements. Not all clones reach the TCRdb copy of this immuneACCESS table, which keeps in-frame sequences only. Checked studies attribute under half of the gap to unresolved V genes and leave the rest unexplained. V and J calls and clone size are those listed in that table; D and trimming were worked out from the DNA. In this sample the table shows about 130,000 clones, 65% to 85% of which occur a single time. The ten largest clones capture approximately 18% of the sample.

Taken from cysteine to phenylalanine, the CDR3 has 14 residues. Here the CDR3 DNA is all that survives: 42 bases in frame from base 1. The germline V gene yields SGHDT for CDR1 and YYEEEE for CDR2. Between the V and J ends, shortened by 2 bases and 2 bases respectively, the junction contains 9 bases. The clonotype was recovered from a man aged 30 to 45 with COVID-19, enrolled during active disease. Sequenced input: peripheral blood. Recombination connected TRBV5-6 to TRBJ2-3; matching of 5 bases hints at TRBD1 as the D gene. Here the CDR3 is given as CASSFGRDTDTQYF. In nucleotide form, the sequence is TGTGCCAGCAGCTTTGGCAGGGACACAGATACGCAGTATTTT.